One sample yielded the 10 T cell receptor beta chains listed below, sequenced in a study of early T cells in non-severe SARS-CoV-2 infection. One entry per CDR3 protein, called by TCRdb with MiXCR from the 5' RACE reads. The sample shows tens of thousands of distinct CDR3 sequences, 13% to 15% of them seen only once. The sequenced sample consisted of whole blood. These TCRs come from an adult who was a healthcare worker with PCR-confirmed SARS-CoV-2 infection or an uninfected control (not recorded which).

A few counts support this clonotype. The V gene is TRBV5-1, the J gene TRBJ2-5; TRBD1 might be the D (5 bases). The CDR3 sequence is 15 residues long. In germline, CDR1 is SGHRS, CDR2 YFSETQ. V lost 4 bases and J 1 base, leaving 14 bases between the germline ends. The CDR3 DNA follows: TGCGCCAGCAGCCCATTAGGGGCTACCCAAGAGACCCAGTACTTC. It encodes CASSPLGATQETQYF.

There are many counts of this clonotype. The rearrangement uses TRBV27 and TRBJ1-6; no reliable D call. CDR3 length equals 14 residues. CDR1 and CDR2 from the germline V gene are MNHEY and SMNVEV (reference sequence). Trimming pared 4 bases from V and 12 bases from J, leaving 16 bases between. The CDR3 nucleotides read TGTGCCAGCAGTTCCCCGGGGTGGAAGGTACCCCTCCACTTT. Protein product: CASSSPGWKVPLHF.

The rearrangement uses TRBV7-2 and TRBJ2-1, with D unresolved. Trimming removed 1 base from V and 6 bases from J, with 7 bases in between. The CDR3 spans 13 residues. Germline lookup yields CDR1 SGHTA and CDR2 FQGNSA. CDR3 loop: CASSLGRFNEQFF. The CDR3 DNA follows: TGTGCCAGCAGCTTAGGCAGGTTCAATGAGCAGTTCTTC.

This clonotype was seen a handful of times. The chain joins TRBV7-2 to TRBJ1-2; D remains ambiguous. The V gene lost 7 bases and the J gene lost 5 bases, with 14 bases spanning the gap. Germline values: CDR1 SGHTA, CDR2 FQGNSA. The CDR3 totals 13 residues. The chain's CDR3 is CASTLWGGYGYTF. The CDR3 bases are TGTGCCAGCACCCTTTGGGGAGGATATGGCTACACCTTC.

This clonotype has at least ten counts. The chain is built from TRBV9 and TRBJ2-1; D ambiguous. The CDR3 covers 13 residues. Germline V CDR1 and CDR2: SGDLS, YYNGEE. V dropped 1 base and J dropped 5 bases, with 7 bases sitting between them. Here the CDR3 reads CASSVPPNNEQFF. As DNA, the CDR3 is TGTGCCAGCAGCGTACCTCCTAACAATGAGCAGTTCTTC.

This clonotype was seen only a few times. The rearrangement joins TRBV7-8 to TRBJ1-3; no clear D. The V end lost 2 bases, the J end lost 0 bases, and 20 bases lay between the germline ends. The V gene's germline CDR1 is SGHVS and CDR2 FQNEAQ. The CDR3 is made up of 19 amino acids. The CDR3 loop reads CASSLTQLSPSHSGNTIYF. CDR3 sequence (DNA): TGTGCCAGCAGCTTAACACAGCTTAGCCCGTCTCACTCTGGAAACACCATATATTTT.

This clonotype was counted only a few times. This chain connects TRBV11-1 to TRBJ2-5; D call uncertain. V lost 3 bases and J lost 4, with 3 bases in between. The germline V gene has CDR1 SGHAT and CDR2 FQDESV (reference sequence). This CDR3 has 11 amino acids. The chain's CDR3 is CASSFPETQYF. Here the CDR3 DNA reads TGTGCCAGCAGCTTTCCAGAGACCCAGTACTTC.

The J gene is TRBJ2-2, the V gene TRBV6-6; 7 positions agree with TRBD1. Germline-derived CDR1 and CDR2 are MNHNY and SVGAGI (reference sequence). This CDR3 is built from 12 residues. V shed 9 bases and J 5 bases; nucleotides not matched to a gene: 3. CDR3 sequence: CASTGATGELFF. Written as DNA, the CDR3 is TGTGCCAGTACAGGGGCTACCGGGGAGCTGTTTTTT.

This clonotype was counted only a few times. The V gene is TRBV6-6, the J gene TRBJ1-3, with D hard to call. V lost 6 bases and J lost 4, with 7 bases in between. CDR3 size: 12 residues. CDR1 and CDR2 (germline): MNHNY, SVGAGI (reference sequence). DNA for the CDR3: TGTGCCAGCAGCCAGACAGGAAACACCATATATTTT. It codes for CASSQTGNTIYF.

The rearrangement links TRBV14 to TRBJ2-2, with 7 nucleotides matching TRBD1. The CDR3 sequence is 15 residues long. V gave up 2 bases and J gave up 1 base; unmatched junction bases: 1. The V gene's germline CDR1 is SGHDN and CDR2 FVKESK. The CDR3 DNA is TGTGCCAGCAGCCAACGGACAGGGAACACCGGGGAGCTGTTTTTT. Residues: CASSQRTGNTGELFF.